This T cell receptor (beta chain) was recovered during a study of control samples from healthy donors and cancer patients (dated by TCRdb to about 2020). Reading from cysteine to phenylalanine, the CDR3 counts 15 amino acids. CDR3 DNA is the only sequence kept; it has 45 bases, read in frame from the first base. CDR1 and CDR2, per the germline V gene, are WSHSY and SAAADI. V is trimmed back by 0 bases and J by 3 bases, and the junction contains 1 base that no gene match accounts for. Worth noting for this clone: Its antigen is still unknown. Per-base quality was not reported, and no clone a single base away is much larger than it.

To prepare the library, the immunoSEQ multiplex PCR assay was applied. This is the immuneACCESS table as TCRdb keeps it, with only in-frame sequences that have V and J called. A part of the clones is gone; compared with another copy, unresolved V genes explain less than half, and the rest is unexplained. The sample data list about 140,000 clones, and approximately 94% of these were observed just once. The ten largest clones represent around 12% of the sample. The clonotype comes from a man aged 40-49 years in good health. The rearrangement combines TRBV10-2 with TRBJ2-1; 8 nucleotides in the junction match TRBD2. The sequenced material came from blood. The sequence in DNA is TGCGCCAGCAGTGAGTCAACTAGCGGCTACAATGAGCAGTTCTTC. Its product reads: CASSESTSGYNEQFF.